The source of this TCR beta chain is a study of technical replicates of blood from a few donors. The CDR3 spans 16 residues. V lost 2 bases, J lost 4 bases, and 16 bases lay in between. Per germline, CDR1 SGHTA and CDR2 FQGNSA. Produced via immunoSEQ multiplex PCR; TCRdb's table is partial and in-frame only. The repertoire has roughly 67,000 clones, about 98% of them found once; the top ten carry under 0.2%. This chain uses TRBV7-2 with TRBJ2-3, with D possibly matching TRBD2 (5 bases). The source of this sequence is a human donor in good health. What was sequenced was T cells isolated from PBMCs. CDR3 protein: CASSLRWLSDADTQYF. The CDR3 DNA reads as TGTGCCAGCAGCTTAAGGTGGCTTAGCGACGCAGATACGCAGTATTTT.